This T cell receptor beta chain was identified in a study of regulatory T cells in long-lasting Graves disease. Arm-PCR of CDR3 regions and iRepertoire HTBI primers were the basis on which TCR beta libraries were built. TCRdb ran MiXCR on the multiplex PCR reads and lists one entry per CDR3 protein. Here the sample spans approximately 400,000 distinct CDR3 sequences, roughly 25% being singletons. Time point defined: persistent/refractory GD, antithyroid drugs over 5 years with positive TRAb. Researchers made the TCR library from RNA that was extracted from PBMCs. Patients all came to the study from an endocrinology department in Xi'an, China. In this sample, this clonotype turned up many times. This CDR3 contains 19 residues. The germline V and J ends were trimmed by 4 bases and 1 base, with 26 bases remaining between them. Germline CDR1 and CDR2: MDHEN and SYDVKM.

The sample consisted of peripheral blood mononuclear cells (PBMCs), taken when the disease was refractory, from a patient treated with antithyroid drugs. V and J are TRBV28 and TRBJ2-7, with a weak D call TRBD1 (5 bases). This clonotype originated in a woman aged 40-49 years with Graves disease. CDR3 protein: CASSYTIRKQAPRSYEQYF. The CDR3 DNA is TGTGCCAGCAGTTATACTATAAGAAAACAGGCCCCGAGGTCCTACGAGCAGTACTTC.